The 26 T cell receptor beta chains listed next were all sequenced from one sample in a study of blood T cell repertoires in COVID-19. Assay used: immunoSEQ multiplex PCR; TCRdb lists only in-frame clones, some missing. The table lists 200,000 to 250,000 clones, about 90% of them singletons. The sample taken for sequencing was peripheral blood. These receptor sequences come from a man between 18 and 35 years old with active or convalescent COVID-19.

The V call is TRBV3-1 (or the pseudogene TRBV3-2), the J call TRBJ2-2; a weak D match, TRBD2 (5 bases). Germline V gives CDR1 LGHDT, CDR2 YNNKEL (reference sequence). This CDR3 is built from 13 residues. Trimming stripped 2 bases from V and 7 bases from J, with 8 bases between. CDR3 nucleotides: TGTGCCAGCAGCCAACGGGAAAGCGGGGAGCTGTTTTTT. It encodes CASSQRESGELFF.

The rearrangement joins TRBV4-3 to TRBJ2-2; D gene uncertain. This CDR3 region has 16 residues. With 1 base removed from V and 2 bases from J, the gap between germline ends came to 11 bases. CDR1 and CDR2 from the germline V gene are LGHNA and YSLEER. CDR3 residues: CASSQVGLGNTGELFF. The DNA of the CDR3 is TGCGCCAGCAGCCAAGTTGGGCTTGGTAACACCGGGGAGCTGTTTTTT.

CDR3 in DNA: TGTGCAACTGTTCAGGGGGGCCTAGCGGGAGAAGCAGATACGCAGTATTTT. The encoded protein is CATVQGGLAGEADTQYF. The chain links TRBV10-3 to TRBJ2-3; 10 nucleotides agree with TRBD2. This CDR3 region has 17 residues. CDR1 is ENHRY and CDR2 is SYGVKD in the germline V gene.

The chain joins TRBV6-5 to TRBJ1-6; maybe TRBD1 (5 bases). This CDR3 comprises 14 residues. Trimming removed 6 bases at V and 0 bases at J, with 6 bases between. Germline loops: CDR1 MNHEY, CDR2 SVGAGI. In DNA form, the CDR3 reads TGTGCCAGCAGGCAGGGCTCCTATAATTCACCCCTCCACTTT. It encodes CASRQGSYNSPLHF.

V is TRBV7-9 and J is TRBJ2-2; tentative D call: TRBD1 (5 bases). V gave up 5 bases and J gave up 9 bases, with 19 bases separating them. The CDR3 runs to 15 residues. Germline V lookup: CDR1 SEHNR, CDR2 FQNEAQ (reference sequence). The CDR3 is CASSRDDIQGRELFF. The CDR3 nucleotides read TGTGCCAGCAGCCGAGACGACATTCAGGGCCGGGAGCTGTTTTTT. Full variable domain (outside the CDR3, taken from reference TRBV7-9 and TRBJ2-2): DTGVSQNPRHKITKRGQNVTFRCDPISEHNRLYWYRQTLGQGPEFLTYFQNEAQLEKSRLLSDRFSAERPKGSFSTLEIQRTEQGDSAMYLCASSRDDIQGRELFFGEGSRLTVL.

The rearrangement uses TRBV28 and TRBJ1-2; D call uncertain. V was clipped by 6 bases and J by 7 bases, with 21 bases between them. The germline CDR1 and CDR2 sequences are MDHEN and SYDVKM. CDR3 length: 15 residues. CDR3 sequence reads: CASSPQLRRLVGYTF. CDR3 DNA sequence: TGTGCCAGCAGCCCACAACTACGGAGACTGGTTGGCTACACCTTC.

About this clone itself: One end of the junction is discordant with germline, which a read error may explain. This rearrangement joins TRBV10-3 to TRBJ2-3; 11 positions match TRBD2. This CDR3 comprises 15 residues. CDR1 is ENHRY and CDR2 is SYGVKD in the germline V gene. The CDR3 sequence is CAINEGLAVTDTQYF. The CDR3 DNA reads as TGTGCCATCAATGAGGGACTAGCGGTCACAGATACGCAGTATTTT.

The V gene is TRBV7-2, the J gene TRBJ1-1; the match to TRBD1 covers 7 bases. This CDR3 has 13 residues. Germline CDR1 and CDR2: SGHTA and FQGNSA. The V segment lost 2 bases and the J segment 4 bases; nucleotides outside the gene matches: 1. The CDR3 region is CASSLHRGTEAFF. In DNA, the CDR3 is TGTGCCAGCAGCTTACACAGGGGCACTGAAGCTTTCTTT.

This chain connects TRBV7-2 to TRBJ2-5; D is undetermined. The CDR3 sequence is 17 residues long. The V gene lost 4 bases and the J gene lost 2 bases, with 20 bases spanning the gap. Germline CDR1 and CDR2: SGHTA and FQGNSA. The CDR3 loop is CASSSSHGGLEQETQYF. In DNA form, the CDR3 reads TGTGCCAGCAGCTCTTCACATGGCGGCCTGGAACAAGAGACCCAGTACTTC.

The chain links TRBV7-9 to TRBJ1-3; D gene unclear. This CDR3 is built from 12 residues. Trimming removed 4 bases at V and 4 bases at J, with 5 bases between. Looked up from germline, CDR1 is SEHNR and CDR2 is FQNEAQ (reference sequence). The CDR3 is CASSSRGNTIYF. CDR3 in DNA: TGTGCCAGCAGCTCCCGGGGAAACACCATATATTTT. Full variable domain (rest looked up from reference TRBV7-9 and TRBJ1-3): DTGVSQNPRHKITKRGQNVTFRCDPISEHNRLYWYRQTLGQGPEFLTYFQNEAQLEKSRLLSDRFSAERPKGSFSTLEIQRTEQGDSAMYLCASSSRGNTIYFGEGSWLTVV.

In its sample, this clone was seen once. V and J are TRBV28 and TRBJ2-4; 11 nucleotides align to TRBD2. The CDR3 is made up of 15 amino acids. The V and J ends lost 4 bases and 2 bases, in that order; junction bases with no gene match: 1. Germline CDR1 is MDHEN and CDR2 is SYDVKM. The CDR3 DNA sequence: TGTGCCAGCAGTTCTAGCGGGAGGCCCAAAAACATTCAGTACTTC. The encoded protein is CASSSSGRPKNIQYF.

The chain carries TRBV7-2 and TRBJ2-3; TRBD2 might be the D (5 bases). V was clipped by 4 bases and J by 6 bases, with 23 bases between them. Per the germline V gene, CDR1 is SGHTA and CDR2 is FQGNSA. There are 17 residues in the CDR3. CDR3 protein: CASSSMLKAVAPDTQYF. CDR3 in DNA: TGTGCCAGCAGCTCCATGTTGAAAGCGGTCGCCCCGGATACGCAGTATTTT.

This chain joins TRBV2 and TRBJ1-5, with a weak D call TRBD1 (5 bases). CDR3 size: 14 residues. Germline CDR1 SNHLY, CDR2 FYNNEI. Trimming took 3 bases from V and 1 from J, leaving 7 bases between them. CDR3 DNA: TGTGCCAGCAGTGACAGGGCGAGCAATCAGCCCCAGCATTTT. The encoded protein is CASSDRASNQPQHF.

J is TRBJ2-7 and V is TRBV12-3 or TRBV12-4, with D hard to call. V was trimmed by 0 bases and J by 1 base, leaving 4 bases between them. This CDR3 is built from 13 residues. The CDR3 region is CASSLARSYEQYF. CDR3 coding DNA: TGTGCCAGCAGTTTAGCTAGATCCTACGAGCAGTACTTC.

This rearrangement joins TRBV3-1 (or the pseudogene TRBV3-2) to TRBJ1-1; D is possibly TRBD1 (5 bases). Germline-derived CDR1 and CDR2 are LGHDT and YNNKEL (reference sequence). Trimming stripped 1 base from V and 1 base from J, with 10 bases between. The CDR3 length is 15 residues. CDR3 nucleotide sequence: TGTGCCAGCAGCCAAGCAGGGCTGTGGAACACTGAAGCTTTCTTT. Amino acids: CASSQAGLWNTEAFF.

This chain connects TRBV28 to TRBJ2-3, with D possibly matching TRBD2 (6 bases). The V and J ends lost 6 bases and 2 bases respectively, with 18 bases between them. CDR1 is MDHEN and CDR2 is SYDVKM in the germline V gene. CDR3 length equals 16 residues. The CDR3 loop is CASSRPLAGATDTQYF. DNA for the CDR3: TGTGCCAGCAGCCGCCCACTAGCAGGAGCCACAGATACGCAGTATTTT.

This clone has a handful of counts. V and J are TRBV19 and TRBJ1-1; maybe TRBD1 (5 bases). The germline V gene has CDR1 LNHDA and CDR2 SQIVND (reference sequence). The CDR3 loop spans 14 amino acids. V lost 3 bases and J lost 8, with 16 bases in between. CDR3 region: CASSIHLAGGEAFF. The CDR3 region has the DNA TGTGCCAGTAGTATCCACCTCGCGGGGGGGGAAGCTTTCTTT.

This clone has a handful of counts. The J gene is TRBJ1-5, the V gene TRBV5-8, with 11 bases aligning to TRBD1. The junction had 6 bases not matched to a gene; V was cut back by 3 bases and J by 1 base. Germline values: CDR1 SGHTS, CDR2 YDEGEE. This CDR3 contains 17 residues. The CDR3 bases are TGTGCCAGCAGCTGGTGGACAGGGGGCTCGAGCAATCAGCCCCAGCATTTT. It translates to CASSWWTGGSSNQPQHF.

The rearrangement uses TRBV15 and TRBJ2-3, with D perhaps matching TRBD2 (5 bases). V was trimmed by 5 bases and J by 2 bases, leaving 17 bases between them. CDR1 is LNHNV, CDR2 YYDKDF, per germline (reference sequence). The CDR3 has 16 amino acids. CDR3 nucleotides: TGTGCCACCAGCCCTCTCCTCCCGGGATACACAGATACGCAGTATTTT. Encoded protein: CATSPLLPGYTDTQYF.

The chain has TRBV19 and TRBJ1-2; the match to TRBD1 covers 7 bases. J gave up 5 bases and V 7 bases, and 13 bases lay outside the gene matches. The germline gives CDR1 LNHDA, CDR2 SQIVND (reference sequence). This CDR3 has 15 residues. The CDR3 DNA is TGTGCCAGTATTAATTTCGCGGGACAGACGTATGGCTACACCTTC. It translates to CASINFAGQTYGYTF. Filled out from reference TRBV19 and TRBJ1-2, the complete variable domain reads DGGITQSPKYLFRKEGQNVTLSCEQNLNHDAMYWYRQDPGQGLRLIYYSQIVNDFQKGDIAEGYSVSREKKESFPLTVTSAQKNPTAFYLCASINFAGQTYGYTFGSGTRLTVV.

The chain carries TRBV11-2 and TRBJ1-1; D is possibly TRBD1 (5 bases). V lost 3 bases, J lost 3 bases, and 8 bases lay in between. The CDR3 contains 13 residues. Looked up from germline, CDR1 is SGHAT and CDR2 is FQNNGV. The CDR3 sequence: CASSLWDYTEAFF. The CDR3 nucleotides are TGTGCCAGCAGCTTGTGGGACTACACTGAAGCTTTCTTT.

V usage is TRBV29-1 and J usage is TRBJ1-2; D perhaps matches TRBD1 (5 bases). The CDR3 consists of 13 residues. The germline V gene has CDR1 SQVTM and CDR2 ANQGSEA. Trimming took off 3 bases at V and 4 bases at J, with 12 bases between the two ends. In nucleotides, the CDR3 is TGCAGCGTTGAGGTCAGGGCTTCCTATGGCTACACCTTC. It codes for CSVEVRASYGYTF.

The V call is TRBV4-3, the J call TRBJ1-5; D is uncertain. Deletions cut 0 bases from V and 7 bases from J, with 10 bases between. CDR3 length: 14 residues. CDR1 and CDR2 from the germline V gene are LGHNA and YSLEER. The DNA for the CDR3 is TGCGCCAGCAGCCAAGATTTGGCTGCCCAGCCCCAGCATTTT. It yields the protein CASSQDLAAQPQHF.

V gene TRBV28 combines with J gene TRBJ1-1, with D possibly TRBD1 on 5 matching bases. Trimming removed 3 bases at V and 5 bases at J, with 13 bases between. The CDR3 has 14 amino acids. Germline CDR1 is MDHEN and CDR2 is SYDVKM. CDR3 amino acids: CASSFGGGYTEAFF. CDR3 sequence (DNA): TGTGCCAGCAGTTTTGGGGGGGGTTATACTGAAGCTTTCTTT.

This clone was observed once. The gene calls are TRBV7-6 and TRBJ1-4, with no clear D. The CDR3 extends over 16 amino acids. Germline assignment: CDR1 SGHVS and CDR2 FNYEAQ. The V gene lost 4 bases and the J gene lost 10 bases, with 22 bases spanning the gap. The CDR3 sequence is CASSSTPGSTYGKLFF. The CDR3 coding sequence is TGTGCCAGCAGCTCTACCCCGGGAAGCACTTATGGAAAACTGTTTTTT.

The gene calls are TRBV24-1 and TRBJ1-2; D not resolved. CDR1 KGHDR and CDR2 SFDVKD come from the germline V gene. The CDR3 has 14 residues. The V end lost 7 bases, the J end lost 1 base, and 12 bases lay between the germline ends. The CDR3 sequence: CATRGGGLNYGYTF. The CDR3 DNA is TGTGCCACCAGGGGAGGAGGCCTTAACTATGGCTACACCTTC.